Listed below are T cell receptor beta chains from one sample, sequenced in a study of blood T cell repertoires in COVID-19. Assay: immunoSEQ multiplex PCR; the TCRdb copy retains only in-frame clones and omits some. The data contain 300,000 to 450,000 clones, 85% of them seen just once; the ten biggest clones take up roughly 3.6%. The sequencing input was peripheral blood. These receptors all come from a woman aged 18-35 years with acute or convalescent COVID-19. Both conserved end residues are part of each CDR3. The order of the fields is D gene, V gene, clone size, J gene, CDR3 length, CDR3 protein, CDR3 DNA. A D gene is named only where the DNA matches it firmly. Clone size appears in some rows only: once, few, many, or a class for an expanded clone.

-	TRBV2	-	TRBJ2-1	14	CASRGVATYNEQFF	TGTGCCAGCAGGGGCGTGGCCACCTACAATGAGCAGTTCTTC
TRBD1	TRBV5-4	-	TRBJ2-7	16	CASSLAPRQGRYEQYF	TGTGCCAGCAGCTTGGCCCCGCGACAGGGCCGCTACGAGCAGTACTTC
-	TRBV15	few	TRBJ1-1	14	CATSASKLNTEAFF	TGTGCCACCAGCGCAAGCAAACTGAACACTGAAGCTTTCTTT
TRBD1	TRBV6-5	-	TRBJ1-5	15	CASSLGQGAEQPQHF	TGTGCCAGCAGCCTTGGACAGGGGGCAGAGCAGCCCCAGCATTTT
-	TRBV30	-	TRBJ2-3	15	CAWARKVLRTDTQYF	TGTGCCTGGGCGAGAAAAGTACTCCGCACAGATACGCAGTATTTT
TRBD2	TRBV25-1	many	TRBJ2-1	15	CASTLAVTGDNEQFF	TGTGCCAGCACCCTAGCGGTGACGGGGGACAATGAGCAGTTCTTC
-	TRBV18	-	TRBJ1-2	13	CASSPAGNYGYTF	TGTGCCAGCTCACCAGCCGGGAACTATGGCTACACCTTC
-	TRBV19	-	TRBJ1-4	15	CASSMGQGKGEKLFF	TGTGCCAGTAGTATGGGTCAGGGGAAGGGAGAAAAACTGTTTTTT
TRBD1	TRBV6-6	-	TRBJ2-1	14	CASSPSQGYNEQFF	TGTGCCAGCAGCCCCTCACAGGGGTACAATGAGCAGTTCTTC
-	TRBV7-9	-	TRBJ2-7	14	CASSLVPEGYEQYF	TGTGCCAGCAGCTTGGTTCCCGAGGGCTACGAGCAGTACTTC
TRBD1	TRBV18	-	TRBJ1-4	14	CASSPGQTNEKLFF	TGTGCCAGCTCACCGGGACAGACTAATGAAAAACTGTTTTTT
TRBD1	TRBV28	-	TRBJ2-7	12	CATGQDAYEQYF	TGTGCCACCGGACAGGACGCCTACGAGCAGTACTTC
-	TRBV19	-	TRBJ1-4	15	CASSILQDINEKLFF	TGTGCCAGTAGTATCCTACAGGACATCAATGAAAAACTGTTTTTT
TRBD1	TRBV6-4	-	TRBJ2-3	16	CASSDQSGTGADTQYF	TGTGCCAGCAGTGACCAGTCCGGGACAGGGGCAGATACGCAGTATTTT
-	TRBV5-6	-	TRBJ2-7	13	CASSRTAPGEQYF	TGTGCCAGCAGTCGTACGGCTCCAGGCGAGCAGTACTTC
-	TRBV27	-	TRBJ1-1	14	CASSLGLGYTEAFF	TGTGCCAGCAGTTTAGGTCTCGGGTACACTGAAGCTTTCTTT
TRBD1	TRBV4-1	many	TRBJ2-2	16	CASSLRTGGDTGELFF	TGCGCCAGCAGCCTCCGGACAGGGGGCGACACCGGGGAGCTGTTTTTT
-	TRBV11-2	-	TRBJ2-5	13	CASSFGGEETQYF	TGTGCCAGCAGCTTCGGCGGCGAAGAGACCCAGTACTTC
TRBD1	TRBV5-4	-	TRBJ2-7	13	CASQTGGKREQYF	TGTGCCAGCCAGACAGGGGGAAAACGCGAGCAGTACTTC
-	TRBV20-1	-	TRBJ1-5	10	CSAGGGAQHF	TGCAGTGCTGGCGGGGGGGCCCAGCATTTT
-	TRBV12-5	-	TRBJ1-1	15	CASGLSTGQNTEAFF	TGTGCTAGTGGTTTGTCGACAGGACAGAACACTGAAGCTTTCTTT
TRBD2	TRBV3-1/TRBV3-2	-	TRBJ2-1	14	CASRVSGRDNEQFF	TGTGCCAGCCGGGTAAGCGGGAGGGACAATGAGCAGTTCTTC
TRBD1	TRBV19	few	TRBJ1-5	17	CASSTTGRAYSNQPQHF	TGTGCCAGTAGTACGACAGGGCGGGCATATAGCAATCAGCCCCAGCATTTT
-	TRBV9	-	TRBJ2-3	15	CASSADILSTDTQYF	TGTGCCAGCAGCGCGGACATTCTGAGCACAGATACGCAGTATTTT
-	TRBV14	-	TRBJ1-2	14	CASSPLNSDYGYTF	TGTGCCAGCAGCCCCCTGAACAGTGACTATGGCTACACCTTC
-	TRBV7-2	-	TRBJ2-7	16	CASSLGPRTLIYEQYF	TGTGCCAGCAGCCTAGGCCCTAGGACACTAATTTACGAGCAGTACTTC
TRBD2	TRBV3-1/TRBV3-2	once	TRBJ2-5	19	CASSSFRFMKREGEETQYF	TGTGCCAGCAGCTCATTTCGGTTCATGAAGCGGGAGGGGGAGGAGACCCAGTACTTC
-	TRBV15	-	TRBJ1-1	13	CATSRVREQGAFF	TGTGCCACCAGCAGAGTCCGGGAACAGGGAGCTTTCTTT
-	TRBV7-9	once	TRBJ1-2	13	CASSTPPNYGYTF	TGTGCCAGCAGCACACCCCCTAACTATGGCTACACCTTC
-	TRBV7-9	-	TRBJ1-2	12	CASSSQGYGYTF	TGTGCCAGCAGCTCCCAGGGATATGGCTACACCTTC
-	TRBV4-1	-	TRBJ2-7	14	CASSLLAASDEQYF	TGCGCCAGCAGCCTGTTGGCGGCATCTGACGAGCAGTACTTC
-	TRBV20-1	few	TRBJ2-7	12	CSASWQGYEQYF	TGCAGTGCTAGTTGGCAGGGATACGAGCAGTACTTC
-	TRBV15	-	TRBJ1-1	16	CATSRGRGQANTEAFF	TGTGCCACCAGCAGAGGTCGGGGTCAGGCGAACACTGAAGCTTTCTTT